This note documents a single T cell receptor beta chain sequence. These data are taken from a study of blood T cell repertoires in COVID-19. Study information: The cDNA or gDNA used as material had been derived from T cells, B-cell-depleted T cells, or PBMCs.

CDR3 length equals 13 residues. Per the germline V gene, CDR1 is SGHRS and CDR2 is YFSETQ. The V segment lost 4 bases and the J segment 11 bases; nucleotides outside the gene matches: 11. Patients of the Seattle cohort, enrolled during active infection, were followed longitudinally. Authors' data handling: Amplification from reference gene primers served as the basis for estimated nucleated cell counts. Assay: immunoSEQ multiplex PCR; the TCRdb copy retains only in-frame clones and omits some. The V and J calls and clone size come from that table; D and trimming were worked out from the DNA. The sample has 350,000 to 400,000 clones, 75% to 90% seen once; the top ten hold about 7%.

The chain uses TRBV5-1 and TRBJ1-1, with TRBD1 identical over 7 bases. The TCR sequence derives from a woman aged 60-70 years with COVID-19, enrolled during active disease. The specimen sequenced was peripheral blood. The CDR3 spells CASSTGQSPGAFF. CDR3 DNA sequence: TGCGCCAGCAGCACGGGACAGAGCCCCGGGGCTTTCTTT.